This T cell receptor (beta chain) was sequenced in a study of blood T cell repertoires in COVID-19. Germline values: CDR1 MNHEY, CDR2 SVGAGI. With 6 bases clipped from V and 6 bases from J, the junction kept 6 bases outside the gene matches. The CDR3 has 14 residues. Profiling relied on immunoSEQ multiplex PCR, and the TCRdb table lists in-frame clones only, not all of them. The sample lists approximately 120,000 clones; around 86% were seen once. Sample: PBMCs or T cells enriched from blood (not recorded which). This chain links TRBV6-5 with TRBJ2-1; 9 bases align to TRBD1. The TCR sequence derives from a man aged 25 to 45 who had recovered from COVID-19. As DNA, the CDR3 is TGTGCCAGCAGAGCGGACAGGGGTCTCAATGAGCAGTTCTTC. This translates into CASRADRGLNEQFF.